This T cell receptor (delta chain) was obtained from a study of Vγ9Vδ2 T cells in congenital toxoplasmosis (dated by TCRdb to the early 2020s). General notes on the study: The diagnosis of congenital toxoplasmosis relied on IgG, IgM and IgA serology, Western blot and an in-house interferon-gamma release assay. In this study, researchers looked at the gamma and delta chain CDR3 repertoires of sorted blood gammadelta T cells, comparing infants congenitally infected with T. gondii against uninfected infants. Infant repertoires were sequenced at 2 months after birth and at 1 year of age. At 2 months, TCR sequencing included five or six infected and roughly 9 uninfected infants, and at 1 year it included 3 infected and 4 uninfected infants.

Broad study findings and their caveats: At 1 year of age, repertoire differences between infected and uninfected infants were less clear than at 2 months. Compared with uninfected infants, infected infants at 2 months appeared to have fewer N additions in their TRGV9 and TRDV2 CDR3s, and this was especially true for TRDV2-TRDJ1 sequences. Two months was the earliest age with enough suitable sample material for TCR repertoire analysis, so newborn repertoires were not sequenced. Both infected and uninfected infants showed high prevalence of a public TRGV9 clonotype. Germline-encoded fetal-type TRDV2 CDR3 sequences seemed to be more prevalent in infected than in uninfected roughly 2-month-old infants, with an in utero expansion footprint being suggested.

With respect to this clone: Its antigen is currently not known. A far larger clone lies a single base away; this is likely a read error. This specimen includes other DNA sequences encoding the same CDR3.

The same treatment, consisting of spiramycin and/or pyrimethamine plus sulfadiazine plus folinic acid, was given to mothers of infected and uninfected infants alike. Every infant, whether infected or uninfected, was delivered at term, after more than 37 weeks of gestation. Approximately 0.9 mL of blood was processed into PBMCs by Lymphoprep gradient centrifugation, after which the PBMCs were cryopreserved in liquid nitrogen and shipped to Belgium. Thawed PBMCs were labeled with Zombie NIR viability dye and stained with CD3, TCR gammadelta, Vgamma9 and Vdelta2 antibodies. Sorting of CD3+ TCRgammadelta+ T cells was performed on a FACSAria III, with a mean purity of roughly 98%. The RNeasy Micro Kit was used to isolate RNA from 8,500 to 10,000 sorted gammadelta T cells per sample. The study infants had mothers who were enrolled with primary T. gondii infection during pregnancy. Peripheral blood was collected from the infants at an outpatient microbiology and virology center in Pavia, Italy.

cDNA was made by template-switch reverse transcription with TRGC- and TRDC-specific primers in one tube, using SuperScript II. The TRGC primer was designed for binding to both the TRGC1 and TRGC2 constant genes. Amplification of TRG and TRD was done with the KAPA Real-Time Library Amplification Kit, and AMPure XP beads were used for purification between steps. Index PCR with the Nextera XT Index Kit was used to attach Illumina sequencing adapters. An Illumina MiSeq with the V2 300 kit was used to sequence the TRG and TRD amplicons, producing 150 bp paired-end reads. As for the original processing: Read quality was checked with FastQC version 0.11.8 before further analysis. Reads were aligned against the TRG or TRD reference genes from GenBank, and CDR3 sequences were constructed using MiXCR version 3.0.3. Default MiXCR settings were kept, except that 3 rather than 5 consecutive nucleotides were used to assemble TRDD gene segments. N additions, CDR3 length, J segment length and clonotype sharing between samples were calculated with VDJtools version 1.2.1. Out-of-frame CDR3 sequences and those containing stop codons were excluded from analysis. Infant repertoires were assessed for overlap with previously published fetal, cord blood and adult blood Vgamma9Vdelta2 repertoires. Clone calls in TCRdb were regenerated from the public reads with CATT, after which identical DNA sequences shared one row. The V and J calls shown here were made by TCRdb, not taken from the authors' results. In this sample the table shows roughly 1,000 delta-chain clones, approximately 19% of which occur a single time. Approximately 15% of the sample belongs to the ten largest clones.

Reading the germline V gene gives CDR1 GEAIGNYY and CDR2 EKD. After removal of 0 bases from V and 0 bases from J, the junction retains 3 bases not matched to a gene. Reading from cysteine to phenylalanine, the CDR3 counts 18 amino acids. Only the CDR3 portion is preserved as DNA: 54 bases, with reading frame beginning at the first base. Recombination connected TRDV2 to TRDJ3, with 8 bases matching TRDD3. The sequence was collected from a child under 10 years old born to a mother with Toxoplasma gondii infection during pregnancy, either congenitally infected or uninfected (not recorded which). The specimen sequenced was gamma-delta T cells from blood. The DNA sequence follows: TGTGCCTGTGACACCGGGGGATATGGCTCCTGGGACACCCGACAGATGTTTTTC. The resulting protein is CACDTGGYGSWDTRQMFF.